This T cell receptor (beta chain) was obtained from a study of Ad26.COV2.S vaccination and SARS-CoV-2 variants. Study-level information: Intramuscular Ad26.COV2.S at 5x10^10 or 1x10^11 viral particles.

Treatment specified: about 20 received Ad26.COV2.S at low or high dose, single or two shots; roughly five received placebo; per-sample allocation not given. Sampling was done on day 63 after the first vaccine or placebo injection. Data came from immunoSEQ multiplex PCR; TCRdb stores just in-frame clones and leaves some out. Here the sample spans some 290,000 clones, around 81% being singletons. This CDR3 contains 13 residues. Trimming took 5 bases from V and 6 from J; bases not matched to a gene: 6. Looked up from germline, CDR1 is SGHTA and CDR2 is FQGTGA. This clone was observed a handful of times. The chain carries TRBV7-3 and TRBJ1-1; 7 positions match TRBD1. The material was peripheral blood, obtained in a trial of Ad26.COV2.S vaccine versus placebo. The sequence was obtained from a person between 18 and 65 years old who received the Ad26.COV2.S COVID-19 vaccine or a placebo. The CDR3 bases are TGTGCCAGCAGCGACCGACAGGGTTCTGAAGCTTTCTTT. This codes for CASSDRQGSEAFF.